The present TCR beta chain was sequenced within a study of blood T cell repertoires in COVID-19. Across the whole study: T cells, B-cell-depleted T cells, or PBMCs supplied cDNA or gDNA.

In the original workflow: By means of reference gene primer amplification, nucleated cell counts were estimated. Sequencing used immunoSEQ multiplex PCR; TCRdb keeps in-frame clones, though not all of them. That table supplies the V and J calls and clone size; D and trimming were determined from the DNA. The sample lists 120,000 or so clones; over 65% were seen once. CDR1 is SGHAT, CDR2 FQNNGV, per germline. The J segment lost 7 bases and the V segment lost 3 bases, leaving 4 bases of the junction unmatched. The CDR3 is 13 residues long. Sequencing input: peripheral blood. The chain has TRBV11-2 and TRBJ1-1; 8 bases are a match to TRBD1. The clonotype originates from a woman in her seventies with acute or convalescent COVID-19. The CDR3 DNA sequence: TGTGCCAGCAGCTTTGTTGGGACAGGTGAAGCTTTCTTT. Protein product: CASSFVGTGEAFF.